This T cell receptor beta chain came from a study of T cell responses to AZD1222 COVID-19 vaccine. CDR1 is SGHRS and CDR2 is YFSETQ in the germline V gene. Trimming took 4 bases from V and 0 from J, leaving 12 bases between them. This CDR3 has 15 amino acids. Findings of the study overall: The donor group comprised mostly white British people and more females; the analysis possibly underestimated clonal diversity. Repertoires in all cases were sampled only once the peak T cell response had passed. CD4 TCRs associated with vaccination spanned spike, dominating at 160-218 and 743-854.

Using immunoSEQ multiplex PCR, the repertoire was profiled, and TCRdb retains in-frame clones only, with some absent. Seen here are some 200,000 clones, about 89% observed once, and the top ten hold about 3.5%. Note on this clone: Its antigen is undetermined.

J is TRBJ2-3 and V is TRBV5-1; D tentatively fits TRBD1 or TRBD2 (5 bases each). The receptor was isolated from an adult who received the AZD1222 COVID-19 vaccine. The material was peripheral blood, obtained 28 days after the second AZD1222 dose. The CDR3 nucleotides read TGCGCCAGCAGCGACCCGGGGCGGAGCACAGATACGCAGTATTTT. This codes for CASSDPGRSTDTQYF.